This is a list of T cell receptor beta chains from one sample in a study of cytomegalovirus exposure and HLA in healthy donors. This table comes from immunoSEQ multiplex PCR, and its TCRdb copy is limited to in-frame clones, with some not included. The sample has approximately 160,000 clones; roughly 77% are singletons. The sequencing input was PBMCs. Receptor source: a woman aged 40 to 50 in good health and CMV-seropositive. Both conserved end residues are part of each CDR3. The D gene is left open where the match is weak. Rows give clone size only sometimes, using once, few, many, or a class for an expanded clone.

clone_size	d_call	v_call	j_call	cdr3_aa	cdr3_nt
-	-	TRBV4-1	TRBJ2-5	CASSPTGQETQYF	TGCGCCAGCAGCCCTACAGGACAAGAGACCCAGTACTTC
-	-	TRBV15	TRBJ2-5	CATSGEGIKTQYF	TGTGCCACCAGCGGTGAGGGAATCAAGACCCAGTACTTC
once	TRBD2	TRBV4-3	TRBJ2-3	CASSQDPASGGATDTQYF	TGCGCCAGCAGCCAAGATCCGGCTAGCGGGGGGGCAACAGATACGCAGTATTTT
few	-	TRBV28	TRBJ2-7	CASSLTTGSSYEQYF	TGTGCCAGCAGTTTAACAACGGGAAGCTCCTACGAGCAGTACTTC
-	-	TRBV7-9	TRBJ2-7	CASSPQWGGASYGQYF	TGTGCCAGCAGCCCGCAGTGGGGGGGGGCCTCCTACGGGCAGTACTTC
-	-	TRBV7-9	TRBJ2-5	CASSLAGRPQETQYF	TGTGCCAGCAGCTTAGCGGGCAGGCCTCAAGAGACCCAGTACTTC
few	TRBD1	TRBV18	TRBJ2-6	CASSPTGTGIGANVLTF	TGTGCCAGCTCACCAACCGGGACAGGGATCGGGGCCAACGTCCTGACTTTC
few	TRBD2	TRBV5-1	TRBJ2-3	CASSLALAGITDTQYF	TGCGCCAGCAGCTTGGCGCTAGCGGGGATCACAGATACGCAGTATTTT
-	TRBD1	TRBV2	TRBJ1-1	CASDGTGAMNTEAFF	TGTGCCAGCGATGGGACAGGAGCTATGAACACTGAAGCTTTCTTT
-	-	TRBV7-2	TRBJ1-3	CASSSTTGYSGNTIYF	TGTGCCAGCAGCTCCACGACAGGATATTCTGGAAACACCATATATTTT
-	TRBD2	TRBV9	TRBJ2-7	CASSVLPGGRYEQYF	TGTGCCAGCAGCGTATTACCGGGAGGTCGGTACGAGCAGTACTTC
few	-	TRBV28	TRBJ1-2	CASSFSGSYGYTF	TGTGCCAGCAGTTTCTCAGGGTCCTATGGCTACACCTTC
-	-	TRBV2	TRBJ1-1	CASAELFEAFF	TGTGCCAGCGCCGAGCTGTTTGAAGCTTTCTTT
-	-	TRBV6-5	TRBJ2-2	CASSFPKNTGELFF	TGTGCCAGCAGTTTCCCAAAGAACACCGGGGAGCTGTTTTTT
few	TRBD1	TRBV11-2	TRBJ2-1	CASSSRQGNNEQFF	TGTGCCAGCAGCTCGCGACAGGGGAACAATGAGCAGTTCTTC
-	-	TRBV7-2	TRBJ2-1	CASSFPDWDFSYNEQFF	TGTGCCAGCAGCTTCCCCGATTGGGACTTCTCCTACAATGAGCAGTTCTTC
-	TRBD1	TRBV9	TRBJ2-5	CASSVPEGQGDQETQYF	TGTGCCAGCAGCGTACCCGAAGGACAGGGTGACCAAGAGACCCAGTACTTC
-	-	TRBV7-2	TRBJ2-1	CASSLVGQLALEQFF	TGTGCCAGCAGCTTAGTGGGACAACTCGCTCTTGAGCAGTTCTTC
-	TRBD2	TRBV7-2	TRBJ2-2	CASSLTRLSGGVHTGELFF	TGTGCCAGCAGCCTTACCCGACTAAGCGGGGGAGTCCACACCGGGGAGCTGTTTTTT
-	-	TRBV4-3	TRBJ2-7	CASSQMRGTSIEQYF	TGCGCCAGCAGCCAAATGCGAGGGACAAGCATCGAGCAGTACTTC
-	TRBD1	TRBV4-3	TRBJ1-3	CASSQDRGAGNTIYF	TGCGCCAGCAGCCAGGACAGGGGGGCTGGAAACACCATATATTTT
-	-	TRBV7-6	TRBJ1-1	CASSSDRMNTEAFF	TGTGCCAGCAGCAGTGACAGGATGAACACTGAAGCTTTCTTT